Below, 4 T cell receptor beta chains from the same sample are listed, as sequenced in a study of blood T cell repertoires in COVID-19. Method: immunoSEQ multiplex PCR; TCRdb's copy keeps in-frame clones and lacks some. This table holds around 100,000 clones, roughly nine tenths found once. Sequences were obtained from peripheral blood. Every receptor here comes from a human donor in a cohort sampled during active COVID-19.

The chain employs TRBV9 and TRBJ1-2; D is uncertain. Germline loops: CDR1 SGDLS, CDR2 YYNGEE. V lost 2 bases and J lost 0, with 14 bases in between. This CDR3 spans 16 amino acids. The CDR3 loop reads CASSVFERPTNYGYTF. The CDR3 DNA sequence: TGTGCCAGCAGCGTCTTTGAGAGGCCTACTAACTATGGCTACACCTTC.

Regarding this clone: Compared with germline, one end of the junction differs, possibly owing to a read error. The chain uses TRBV3-1 (or the pseudogene TRBV3-2) and TRBJ2-3, with 14 bases that match TRBD2. The CDR3 has 13 amino acids. From germline, CDR1 is LGHDT and CDR2 YNNKEL (reference sequence). Written as DNA, the CDR3 is TGTGCCAGCAGCCAAGGCCGGACTAGCGGGGGGTCTTTT. This sequence encodes CASSQGRTSGGSF.

The chain combines TRBV9 with TRBJ2-1; 9 nucleotides match TRBD2. V shed 5 bases and J 7 bases; nucleotides not matched to a gene: 10. CDR1 and CDR2 from the germline V gene are SGDLS and YYNGEE. The length of the CDR3 is 15 residues. The CDR3 DNA sequence: TGTGCCAGCAGTCTTAGCGGGAGCGGTGGAAATGAGCAGTTCTTC. Translation gives CASSLSGSGGNEQFF.

The chain carries TRBV30 and TRBJ2-1, with 9 bases aligning to TRBD2. The J segment lost 8 bases and the V segment lost 1 base, leaving 3 bases of the junction unmatched. The CDR3 contains 13 residues. Germline V gives CDR1 GTSNPN, CDR2 SVGIG (reference sequence). This chain's CDR3 is CAWSGSGSDEQFF. In nucleotides, the CDR3 is TGTGCCTGGAGTGGTAGCGGGAGCGATGAGCAGTTCTTC.